The TCR beta chain described here comes from a study of T cell responses to AZD1222 COVID-19 vaccine. Whole-study results and caveats: CD4 TCRs linked to vaccination spanned spike, dominating at 160-218 and 743-854.

This CDR3 contains 15 residues. Unmatched junction bases numbered 8, after V lost 3 bases and J lost 7 bases. CDR1 and CDR2 from the germline V gene are MDHEN and SYDVKM. Second-dose timings of about 4 or about 12 weeks were pooled. Libraries were prepared by immunoSEQ multiplex PCR; TCRdb keeps only in-frame clonotypes and omits some of them. The sample holds about 88,000 clones, approximately 90% seen once. This clone was picked up one time. Its antigen is not identified. Source: peripheral blood, taken 28 days after the second AZD1222 dose. The rearrangement uses TRBV28 and TRBJ1-4, with 7 bases lining up with TRBD1. The receptor comes from an adult who received the AZD1222 COVID-19 vaccine. Written as DNA, the CDR3 is TGTGCCAGCAGTTTCGGGCCTTACAGGGGTGAAAAACTGTTTTTT. It yields the protein CASSFGPYRGEKLFF.